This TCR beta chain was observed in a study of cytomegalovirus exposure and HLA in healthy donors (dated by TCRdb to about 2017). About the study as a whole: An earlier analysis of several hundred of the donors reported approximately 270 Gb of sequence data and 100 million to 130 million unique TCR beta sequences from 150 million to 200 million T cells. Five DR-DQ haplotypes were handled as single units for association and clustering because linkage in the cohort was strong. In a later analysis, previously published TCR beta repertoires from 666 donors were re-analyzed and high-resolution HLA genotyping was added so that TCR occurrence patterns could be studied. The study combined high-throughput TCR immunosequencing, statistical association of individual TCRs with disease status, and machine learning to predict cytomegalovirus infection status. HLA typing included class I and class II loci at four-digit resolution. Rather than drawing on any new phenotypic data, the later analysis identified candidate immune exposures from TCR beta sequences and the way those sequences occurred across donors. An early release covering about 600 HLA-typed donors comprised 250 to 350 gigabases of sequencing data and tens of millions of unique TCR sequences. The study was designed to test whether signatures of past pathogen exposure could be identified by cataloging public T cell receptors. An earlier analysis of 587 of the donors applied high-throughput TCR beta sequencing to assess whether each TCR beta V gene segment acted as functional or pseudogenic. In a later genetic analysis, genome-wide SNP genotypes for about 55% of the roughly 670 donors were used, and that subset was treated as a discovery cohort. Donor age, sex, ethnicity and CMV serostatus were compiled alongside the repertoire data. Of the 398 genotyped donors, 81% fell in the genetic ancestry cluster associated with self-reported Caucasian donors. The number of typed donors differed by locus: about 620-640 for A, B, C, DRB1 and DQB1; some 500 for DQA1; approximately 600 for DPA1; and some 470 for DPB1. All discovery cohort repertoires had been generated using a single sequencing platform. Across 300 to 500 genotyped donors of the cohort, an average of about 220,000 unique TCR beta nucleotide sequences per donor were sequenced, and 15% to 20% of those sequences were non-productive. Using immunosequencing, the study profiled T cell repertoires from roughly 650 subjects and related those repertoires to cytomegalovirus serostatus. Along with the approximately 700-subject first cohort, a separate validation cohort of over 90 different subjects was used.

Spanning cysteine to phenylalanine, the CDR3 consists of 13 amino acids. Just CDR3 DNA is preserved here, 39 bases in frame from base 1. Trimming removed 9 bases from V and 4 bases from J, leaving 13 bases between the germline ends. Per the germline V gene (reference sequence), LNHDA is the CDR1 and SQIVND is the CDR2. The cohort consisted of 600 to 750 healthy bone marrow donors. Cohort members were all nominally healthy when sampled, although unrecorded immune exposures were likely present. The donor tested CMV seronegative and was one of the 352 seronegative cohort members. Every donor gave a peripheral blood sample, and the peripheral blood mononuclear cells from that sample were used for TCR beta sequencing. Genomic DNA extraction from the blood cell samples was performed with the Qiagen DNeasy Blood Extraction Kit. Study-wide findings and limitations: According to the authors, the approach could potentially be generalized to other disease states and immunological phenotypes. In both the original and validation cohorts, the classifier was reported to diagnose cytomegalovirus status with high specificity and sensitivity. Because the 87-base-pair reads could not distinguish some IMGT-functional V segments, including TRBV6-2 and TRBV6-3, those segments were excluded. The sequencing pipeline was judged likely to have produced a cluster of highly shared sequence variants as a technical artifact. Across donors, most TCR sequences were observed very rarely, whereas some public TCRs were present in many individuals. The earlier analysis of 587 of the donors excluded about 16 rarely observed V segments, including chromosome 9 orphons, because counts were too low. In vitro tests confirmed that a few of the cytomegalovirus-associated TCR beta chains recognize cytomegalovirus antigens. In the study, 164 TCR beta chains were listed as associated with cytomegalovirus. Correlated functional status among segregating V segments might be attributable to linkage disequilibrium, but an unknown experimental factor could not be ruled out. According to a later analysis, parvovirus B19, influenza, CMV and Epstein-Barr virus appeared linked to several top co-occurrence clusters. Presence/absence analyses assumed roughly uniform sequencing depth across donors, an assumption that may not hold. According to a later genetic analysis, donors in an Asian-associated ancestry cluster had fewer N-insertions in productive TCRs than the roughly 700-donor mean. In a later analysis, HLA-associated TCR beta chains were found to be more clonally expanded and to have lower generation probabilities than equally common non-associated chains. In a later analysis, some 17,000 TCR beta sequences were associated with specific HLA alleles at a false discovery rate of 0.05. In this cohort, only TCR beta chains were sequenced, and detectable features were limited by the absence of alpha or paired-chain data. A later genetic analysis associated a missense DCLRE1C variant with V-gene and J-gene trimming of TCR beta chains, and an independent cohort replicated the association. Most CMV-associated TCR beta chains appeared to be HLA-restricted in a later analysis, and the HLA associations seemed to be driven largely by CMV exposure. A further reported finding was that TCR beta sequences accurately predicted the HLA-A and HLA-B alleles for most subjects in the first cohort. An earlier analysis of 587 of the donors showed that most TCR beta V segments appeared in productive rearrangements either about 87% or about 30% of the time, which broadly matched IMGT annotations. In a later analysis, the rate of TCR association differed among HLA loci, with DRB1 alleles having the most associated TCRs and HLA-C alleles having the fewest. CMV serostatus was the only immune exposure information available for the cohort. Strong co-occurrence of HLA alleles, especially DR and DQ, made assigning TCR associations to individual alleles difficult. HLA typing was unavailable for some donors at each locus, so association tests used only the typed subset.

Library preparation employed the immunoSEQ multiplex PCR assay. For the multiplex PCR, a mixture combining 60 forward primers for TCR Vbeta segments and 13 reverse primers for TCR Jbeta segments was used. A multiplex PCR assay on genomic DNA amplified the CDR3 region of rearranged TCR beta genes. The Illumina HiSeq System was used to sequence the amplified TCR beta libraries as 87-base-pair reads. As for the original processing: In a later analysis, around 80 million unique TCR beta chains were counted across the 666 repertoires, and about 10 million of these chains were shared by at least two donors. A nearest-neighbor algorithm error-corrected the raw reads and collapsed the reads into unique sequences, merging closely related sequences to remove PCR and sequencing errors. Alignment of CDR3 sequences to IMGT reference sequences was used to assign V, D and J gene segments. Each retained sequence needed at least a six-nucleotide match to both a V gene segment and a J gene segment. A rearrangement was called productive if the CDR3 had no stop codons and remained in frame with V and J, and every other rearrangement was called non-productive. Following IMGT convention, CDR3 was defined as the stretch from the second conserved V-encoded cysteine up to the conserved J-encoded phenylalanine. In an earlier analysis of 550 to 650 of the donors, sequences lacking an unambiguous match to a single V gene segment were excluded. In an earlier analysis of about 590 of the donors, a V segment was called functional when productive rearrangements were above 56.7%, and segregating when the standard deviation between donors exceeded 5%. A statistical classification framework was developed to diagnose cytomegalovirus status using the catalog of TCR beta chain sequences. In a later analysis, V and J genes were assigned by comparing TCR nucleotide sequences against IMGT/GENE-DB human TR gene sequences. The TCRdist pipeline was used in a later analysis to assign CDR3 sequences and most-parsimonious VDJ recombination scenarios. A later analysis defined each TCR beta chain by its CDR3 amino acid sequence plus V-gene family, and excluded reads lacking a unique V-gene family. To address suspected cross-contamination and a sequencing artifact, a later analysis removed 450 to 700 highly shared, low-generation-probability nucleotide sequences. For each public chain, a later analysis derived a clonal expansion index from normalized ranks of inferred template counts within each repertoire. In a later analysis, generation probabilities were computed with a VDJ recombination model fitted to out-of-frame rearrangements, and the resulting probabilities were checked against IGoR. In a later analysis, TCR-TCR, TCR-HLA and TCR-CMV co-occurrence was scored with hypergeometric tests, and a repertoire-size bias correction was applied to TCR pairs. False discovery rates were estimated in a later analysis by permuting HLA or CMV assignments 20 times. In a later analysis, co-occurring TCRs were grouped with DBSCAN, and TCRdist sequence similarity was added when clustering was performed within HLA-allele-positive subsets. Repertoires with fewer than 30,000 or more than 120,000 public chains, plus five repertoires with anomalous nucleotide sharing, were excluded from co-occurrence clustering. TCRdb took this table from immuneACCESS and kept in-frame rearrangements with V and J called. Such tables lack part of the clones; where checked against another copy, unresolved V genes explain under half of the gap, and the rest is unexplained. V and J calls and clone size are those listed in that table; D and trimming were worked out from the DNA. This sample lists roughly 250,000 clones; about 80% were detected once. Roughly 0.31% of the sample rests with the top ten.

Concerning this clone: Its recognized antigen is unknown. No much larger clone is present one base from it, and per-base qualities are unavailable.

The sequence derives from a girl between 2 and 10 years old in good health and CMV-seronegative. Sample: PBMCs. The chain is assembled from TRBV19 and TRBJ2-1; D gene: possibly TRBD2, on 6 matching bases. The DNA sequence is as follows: TGTGCCAGCGGGCGGGACGCTTACAATGAGCAGTTCTTC. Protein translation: CASGRDAYNEQFF.